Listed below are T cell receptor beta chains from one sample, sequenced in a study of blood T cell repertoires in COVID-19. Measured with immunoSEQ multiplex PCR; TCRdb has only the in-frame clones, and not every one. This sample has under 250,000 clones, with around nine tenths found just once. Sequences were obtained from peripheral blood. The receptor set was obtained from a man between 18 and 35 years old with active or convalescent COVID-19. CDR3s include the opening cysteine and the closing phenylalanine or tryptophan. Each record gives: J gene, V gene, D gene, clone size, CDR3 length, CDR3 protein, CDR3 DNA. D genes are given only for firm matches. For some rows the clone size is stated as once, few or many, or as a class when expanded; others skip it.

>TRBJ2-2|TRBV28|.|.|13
CASSSRGTGELFF
TGTGCCAGCAGTTCAAGGGGGACCGGGGAGCTGTTTTTT
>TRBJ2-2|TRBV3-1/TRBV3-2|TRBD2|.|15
CASSRPAGGTGELFF
TGTGCCAGCAGCCGACCAGCGGGAGGCACCGGGGAGCTGTTTTTT
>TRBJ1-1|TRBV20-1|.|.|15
CSASIMSGGNTEAFF
TGCAGTGCTAGTATTATGTCAGGAGGGAACACTGAAGCTTTCTTT
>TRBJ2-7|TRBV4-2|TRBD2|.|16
CASSQDIPAGGYEQYF
TGTGCCAGCAGCCAAGATATCCCAGCGGGGGGCTACGAGCAGTACTTC
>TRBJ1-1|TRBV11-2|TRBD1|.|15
CASSIYRGSSSEAFF
TGTGCCAGCAGCATTTACAGGGGGAGTAGTTCTGAAGCTTTCTTT
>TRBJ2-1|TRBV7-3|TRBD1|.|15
CASRVDRDRTNEQFF
TGTGCCAGCAGGGTCGACAGGGATAGGACCAATGAGCAGTTCTTC
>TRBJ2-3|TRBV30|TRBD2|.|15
CAWSVLRGGTDTQYF
TGTGCCTGGAGTGTTCTACGGGGGGGCACAGATACGCAGTATTTT
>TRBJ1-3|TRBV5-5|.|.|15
CASSYDTRSGNTIYF
TGTGCCAGCAGCTATGACACCCGCTCTGGAAACACCATATATTTT
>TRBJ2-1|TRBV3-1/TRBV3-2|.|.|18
CASSQDDHDGESYNEQFF
TGTGCCAGCAGCCAAGATGACCACGACGGGGAAAGCTACAATGAGCAGTTCTTC
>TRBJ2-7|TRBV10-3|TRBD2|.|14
CAISESVGGDEQYF
TGTGCCATCAGTGAGTCGGTGGGAGGGGACGAGCAGTACTTC
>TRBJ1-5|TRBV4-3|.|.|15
CASSQEYKQGQPQHF
TGCGCCAGCAGCCAAGAGTATAAACAGGGTCAGCCCCAGCATTTT
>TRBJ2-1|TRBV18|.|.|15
CASSTASVFQYEQFF
TGTGCCAGCTCAACCGCGTCGGTCTTCCAATATGAGCAGTTCTTC
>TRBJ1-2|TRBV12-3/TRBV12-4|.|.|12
CASSFSNYGYTF
TGTGCCAGCAGTTTCTCGAACTATGGCTACACCTTC
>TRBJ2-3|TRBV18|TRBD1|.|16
CASSPGQGASMDTQYF
TGTGCCAGCTCCCCCGGACAGGGGGCGTCAATGGATACGCAGTATTTT
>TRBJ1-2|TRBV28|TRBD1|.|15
CASSLTDRAPGGYTF
TGTGCCAGCAGTTTAACGGACAGGGCCCCGGGGGGCTACACCTTC
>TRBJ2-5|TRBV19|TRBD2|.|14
CASTVAGTQETQYF
TGTGCCAGTACCGTAGCGGGAACCCAAGAGACCCAGTACTTC
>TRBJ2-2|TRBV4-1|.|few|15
CASSRPDRNTGELFF
TGCGCCAGCAGCCGCCCAGACAGGAACACCGGGGAGCTGTTTTTT
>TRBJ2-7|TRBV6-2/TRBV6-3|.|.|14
CASSYWAGDYEQYF
TGTGCCAGCAGTTATTGGGCAGGGGACTACGAGCAGTACTTC
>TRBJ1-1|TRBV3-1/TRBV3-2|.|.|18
CASSQDNPIGLGNTEAFF
TGTGCCAGCAGCCAAGATAATCCTATTGGTCTTGGGAACACTGAAGCTTTCTTT
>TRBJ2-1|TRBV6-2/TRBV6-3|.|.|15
CASSYDGLQTNEQFF
TGTGCCAGCAGTTACGACGGACTACAAACGAATGAGCAGTTCTTC
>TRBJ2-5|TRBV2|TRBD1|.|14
CASSPRTGVETQYF
TGTGCCAGCAGTCCCCGGACAGGGGTAGAGACCCAGTACTTC
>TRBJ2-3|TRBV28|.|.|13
CASKDNQRDTQYF
TGTGCCAGCAAGGACAATCAGAGAGATACGCAGTATTTT
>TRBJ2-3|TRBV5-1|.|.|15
CASTPSGLNTDTQYF
TGCGCCAGTACTCCCTCCGGACTAAACACAGATACGCAGTATTTT
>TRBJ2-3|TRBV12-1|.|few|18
CASSPGAREGPLTDTQYF
TGTGCCAGCAGCCCGGGGGCGCGGGAGGGCCCTCTCACAGATACGCAGTATTTT
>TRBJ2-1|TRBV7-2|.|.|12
CASSSVRNEQFF
TGTGCCAGCAGCTCCGTCCGGAATGAGCAGTTCTTC
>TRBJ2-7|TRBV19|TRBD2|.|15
CASTDRTSGNYEQYF
TGTGCCAGTACCGACAGGACTAGCGGGAACTACGAGCAGTACTTC
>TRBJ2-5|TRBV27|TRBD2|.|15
CASCPLAGGQETQYF
TGTGCCAGCTGTCCTCTAGCGGGGGGACAAGAGACCCAGTACTTC
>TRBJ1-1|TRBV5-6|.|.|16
CASSWGPQLRDTEAFF
TGTGCCAGCAGCTGGGGCCCTCAACTTAGGGACACTGAAGCTTTCTTT
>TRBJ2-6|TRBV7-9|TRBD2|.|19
CASSLVLGEGSLGANVLTF
TGTGCCAGCAGCTTAGTTTTGGGGGAGGGATCTCTAGGGGCCAACGTCCTGACTTTC
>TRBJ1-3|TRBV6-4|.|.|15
CASRTDGNSGNTIYF
TGTGCCAGCAGGACAGACGGAAACTCTGGAAACACCATATATTTT
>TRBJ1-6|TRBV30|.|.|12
CAWNNVGATLHF
TGTGCCTGGAATAACGTCGGAGCCACCCTCCACTTT
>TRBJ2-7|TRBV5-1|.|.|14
CASSLGLDSYEQYF
TGCGCCAGCAGCTTAGGACTTGACTCCTACGAGCAGTACTTC
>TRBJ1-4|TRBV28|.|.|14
CASSLPGAVEKLFF
TGTGCCAGCAGTCTGCCTGGGGCGGTTGAAAAACTGTTTTTT
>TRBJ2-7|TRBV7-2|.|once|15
CASSSATIIASEQYF
TGTGCCAGCAGCTCTGCCACTATTATTGCTTCGGAGCAGTACTTC
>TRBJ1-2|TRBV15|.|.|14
CATSSALGLDGYTF
TGTGCCACCAGCAGCGCCCTAGGCCTTGATGGCTACACCTTC